This T cell receptor (beta chain) was profiled in a study of OX40 agonist ivuxolimab in advanced cancers. Study overall: Patients in the trial were receiving intravenous ivuxolimab every 2 weeks, at doses of 0.01 to 10 mg/kg.

V lost 0 bases and J 2 bases, leaving 11 bases between the germline ends. The CDR3 is made up of 15 amino acids. CDR1 is MGHRA and CDR2 is YSYEKL in the germline V gene. Profiling relied on immunoSEQ multiplex PCR, and the TCRdb table lists in-frame clones only, not all of them. The profile covers some 58,000 clones, with less than 90% appearing a single time and 0.76% taken by the ten largest. V usage is TRBV4-1 and J usage is TRBJ2-7; TRBD1 might be the D (5 bases). The sequence was collected from an adult with an advanced solid tumor such as melanoma, head and neck, liver or kidney cancer. The source was CD4+ or CD8+ T cells sorted from blood, collected in a trial of the OX40 agonist ivuxolimab. The CDR3 here is CASSQEGARTYEQYF. CDR3 DNA sequence: TGCGCCAGCAGCCAAGAAGGGGCTAGAACCTACGAGCAGTACTTC.